This record looks at one T cell receptor beta chain sequence and its context. This record belongs to a study of shared clonotypes between healthy human individuals. Assay used: immunoSEQ multiplex PCR; TCRdb lists only in-frame clones, some missing. The table lists over a million clones, about 80% of them singletons, with more than 0.5% in the top ten. The germline CDR1 and CDR2 sequences are SGHRS and YFSETQ. The length of the CDR3 is 15 residues. Germline trimming cut 0 bases from V and 4 bases from J; bases unmatched to any gene: 1. This chain joins TRBV5-1 and TRBJ2-3, with 11 nucleotides matching TRBD2. This receptor was identified in a man between 18 and 35 years old in good health. Some clones in this sample may be carry-over from other donors' samples. The specimen was memory CD4+ T cells from PBMCs. Subset reported: CD45RA-negative fraction. CDR3 sequence: CASSLGLAGPDTQYF. The CDR3 DNA reads TGCGCCAGCAGCTTGGGACTAGCGGGACCAGATACGCAGTATTTT.